The present TCR beta chain was sequenced within a study of T cell repertoires in cytomegalovirus infection. Turning to the study itself: Signatures in public TCR beta sequences pointed to both CMV infection and matching HLA type.

This clonotype was recorded many times. What it binds is unknown. TCRdb passed the reads through MiXCR, listing each CDR3 protein once. This table holds approximately 110,000 distinct CDR3 sequences, 9.5% to 13% found once. The junction had 3 bases not matched to a gene; V was cut back by 8 bases and J by 4 bases. The CDR3 extends over 13 amino acids. Germline CDR1 reads LNHDA; CDR2 reads SQIVND (reference sequence). Notes on the study in general: What dominated the ex vivo response were HLA-C-restricted CMV-specific TCR beta clonotypes. Totalled public TCR beta family frequency picked out people who carried CMV plus the relevant HLA.

The chain links TRBV19 to TRBJ1-5, with 9 bases identical to TRBD1. Sequences were obtained from PBMCs, sequenced either directly or after in vitro stimulation (not recorded which). This receptor was taken from a human donor in good health (CMV status not recorded). Some clones in this sample may be carry-over from other donors' samples. This chain's CDR3 is CASRGQGNQPQHF. Written as DNA, the CDR3 is TGTGCCAGTCGCGGACAGGGGAATCAGCCCCAGCATTTT.